A single sample gave rise to the 22 T cell receptor beta chains below, sequenced in a study of T cells in localized non-small cell lung cancer. Clones were read by immunoSEQ multiplex PCR, and TCRdb kept only the in-frame ones, dropping some. The sample lists over 40,000 clones; 88% were seen once. The sequencing used peripheral blood, collected before any cancer treatment. These receptors all come from a female donor older than 55 with stage I squamous cell lung carcinoma.

Written as DNA, the CDR3 is TGCAGTGCTAAGTTCTACAATGAGCAGTTCTTC. This sequence encodes CSAKFYNEQFF. The chain couples TRBV20-1 to TRBJ2-1; no reliable D call. V was pared by 4 bases and J by 3 bases, with 4 bases between. Germline CDR1 and CDR2: DFQATT and SNEGSKA (reference sequence). The CDR3 spans 11 residues.

CDR3 nucleotide sequence: TGTGCCAGCAGATCGGTTCTCCGACAGGGGGTTTACTATGGCTACACCTTC. It encodes CASRSVLRQGVYYGYTF. This chain joins TRBV5-4 and TRBJ1-2; 9 positions agree with TRBD1. This CDR3 spans 17 amino acids. Germline V lookup: CDR1 SGHNT, CDR2 YYREEE (reference sequence). V trimming: 5 bases; J trimming: 3 bases; junction bases outside the gene matches: 14.

V usage is TRBV9 and J usage is TRBJ2-7; D not certain. The germline V and J ends were trimmed by 2 bases and 8 bases, with 14 bases remaining between them. Germline CDR1 SGDLS, CDR2 YYNGEE. CDR3 length: 13 amino acids. The CDR3, as DNA: TGTGCCAGCAGCGTCGCCCTGGACCGTAAGCAGTACTTC. This sequence encodes CASSVALDRKQYF.

V gene TRBV4-1 combines with J gene TRBJ2-7; TRBD2 agrees at 7 bases. J lost 7 bases, V lost 1 base, and 1 base had no gene match. From germline, CDR1 is MGHRA and CDR2 YSYEKL. The CDR3 runs to 12 residues. The DNA for the CDR3 is TGCGCCAGCAGCCAAGCCGGGAGGGAGCAGTACTTC. It specifies CASSQAGREQYF.

The rearrangement joins TRBV9 to TRBJ2-3; TRBD2 agrees at 7 bases. In germline, CDR1 is SGDLS, CDR2 YYNGEE. The CDR3 is 15 residues long. V shed 3 bases, J shed 3 bases, and the junction held 7 bases outside the gene matches. The DNA for the CDR3 is TGTGCCAGCAGCGACGGGAGGATCAATACAGATACGCAGTATTTT. This sequence encodes CASSDGRINTDTQYF.

The rearrangement links TRBV5-4 to TRBJ2-7, with 9 bases identical to TRBD2. The CDR3 covers 14 residues. The V gene's germline CDR1 is SGHNT and CDR2 YYREEE (reference sequence). V shed 1 base and J 6 bases; nucleotides not matched to a gene: 5. The CDR3 loop is CASSLWGSGSEQYF. CDR3 in DNA: TGTGCCAGCAGCTTGTGGGGTAGCGGGAGCGAGCAGTACTTC.

The chain carries TRBV6-5 and TRBJ2-1, with TRBD2 matching over 8 bases. V gave up 2 bases and J gave up 6 bases; unmatched junction bases: 6. From germline, CDR1 is MNHEY and CDR2 SVGAGI. This CDR3 comprises 15 residues. The CDR3 is CASSYVGSGTNEQFF. The CDR3 DNA is TGTGCCAGCAGTTACGTTGGTAGCGGGACCAATGAGCAGTTCTTC.

This chain uses TRBV4-3 with TRBJ1-5; unclear D gene. V lost 0 bases and J 5 bases, leaving 8 bases between the germline ends. The germline V gene encodes CDR1 LGHNA and CDR2 YSLEER. This CDR3 comprises 14 residues. The CDR3 nucleotides are TGCGCCAGCAGCCAAGACAGCGCGGATCAGCCCCAGCATTTT. Translating it yields CASSQDSADQPQHF.

The V call is TRBV15, the J call TRBJ1-4; D is unresolved. V was shortened by 0 bases and J by 0 bases, with 20 bases between the two germline ends. CDR1 is LNHNV and CDR2 is YYDKDF in the germline V gene (reference sequence). This CDR3 contains 20 residues. CDR3 DNA: TGTGCCACCAGCAGAGATAAGCCGGGCCCGGGTGCCGCAACTAATGAAAAACTGTTTTTT. Translation gives CATSRDKPGPGAATNEKLFF.

The V and J genes are TRBV10-2 and TRBJ2-2; D is possibly TRBD1 (5 bases). The germline V gene encodes CDR1 WSHSY and CDR2 SAAADI. V dropped 3 bases and J dropped 1 base, with 9 bases sitting between them. The CDR3 spans 15 residues. The CDR3 region has the DNA TGCGCCAGCAGTGAAAAAGGGGTGAACACCGGGGAGCTGTTTTTT. Translation: CASSEKGVNTGELFF.

As regards this clone: Distinct nucleotide sequences in the sample also encode this CDR3. The chain joins TRBV30 to TRBJ1-5; D not certain. The CDR3 runs to 13 residues. Trimming removed 3 bases at V and 7 bases at J, with 13 bases between. CDR1 and CDR2 (germline): GTSNPN, SVGIG (reference sequence). Written as DNA, the CDR3 is TGTGCCTGGAGCCCAAAGGGATCACAGCCCCAGCATTTT. Amino acids: CAWSPKGSQPQHF.

The J gene is TRBJ2-7, the V gene TRBV11-3, with D maybe TRBD1 (7 bases). This CDR3 spans 16 amino acids. Germline-derived CDR1 and CDR2 are SGHNT and YENEEA. With 5 bases removed from V and 0 bases from J, the gap between germline ends came to 17 bases. CDR3 sequence: CASSPRARDSSYEQYF. CDR3 nucleotides: TGTGCCAGCAGCCCGAGGGCGCGGGACAGCTCCTACGAGCAGTACTTC.

This chain connects TRBV6-1 to TRBJ2-5; no clear D gene. The length of the CDR3 is 13 residues. Germline CDR1 and CDR2: MNHNS and SASEGT. Deletions cut 2 bases from V and 1 base from J, with 5 bases between. CDR3 amino acids: CASSETFQETQYF. Here the CDR3 DNA reads TGTGCCAGCAGTGAAACTTTCCAAGAGACCCAGTACTTC.

V usage is TRBV19 and J usage is TRBJ1-5; the D gene is possibly TRBD1 (5 bases). V gave up 1 base and J gave up 0 bases, with 13 bases separating them. CDR1 and CDR2 (germline): LNHDA, SQIVND (reference sequence). The CDR3 runs to 17 residues. DNA of the CDR3: TGTGCCAGTAGTATAGCGGGCCGGGGGGGTAGCAATCAGCCCCAGCATTTT. Its protein is CASSIAGRGGSNQPQHF.

The table lists this clone with a count of one. The V gene is TRBV12-5, the J gene TRBJ2-7; D possibly uses TRBD1 or TRBD2 (6 bases each). The V end lost 2 bases, the J end lost 2 bases, and 19 bases lay between the germline ends. Germline CDR1 reads LGHNT; CDR2 reads FRNRAP. CDR3 length: 17 amino acids. The CDR3 coding sequence is TGTGCTAGTGGTTTGAGGGGGGACTTGCCTACAACCTACGAGCAGTACTTC. It is translated as CASGLRGDLPTTYEQYF.

The chain carries TRBV27 and TRBJ1-2; 11 bases match TRBD1. CDR3 length: 14 amino acids. V was clipped by 5 bases and J by 4 bases; unmatched bases: 3. The germline V gene has CDR1 MNHEY and CDR2 SMNVEV (reference sequence). In DNA, the CDR3 is TGTGCCAGCAGTCGGGACAGGGGGGGCTATGGCTACACCTTC. This codes for CASSRDRGGYGYTF.

This chain links TRBV18 with TRBJ2-3; D gene uncertain. This CDR3 comprises 11 residues. V was pared by 2 bases and J by 4 bases, with 1 base between. CDR1 and CDR2 from the germline V gene are KGHSH and LQKENI. CDR3 bases: TGTGCCAGCTCACCATCAGATACGCAGTATTTT. Translated: CASSPSDTQYF.

The V call is TRBV5-6, the J call TRBJ2-2; D might be TRBD1 (5 bases). Germline V CDR1 and CDR2: SGHDT, YYEEEE. This CDR3 is built from 17 residues. V gave up 0 bases and J gave up 3 bases, with 15 bases separating them. This CDR3 is CASSLATDNPYTGELFF. The DNA for the CDR3 is TGTGCCAGCAGCTTGGCCACGGACAACCCGTACACCGGGGAGCTGTTTTTT.

This clone was seen a handful of times. CDR3 amino acids: CATSRDLQGTLSGQYF. The CDR3 DNA reads TGTGCCACCAGCAGAGATCTTCAGGGGACCCTCTCCGGGCAGTACTTC. The V gene is TRBV15, the J gene TRBJ2-7; D possibly corresponds to TRBD1 (6 bases). V was trimmed by 0 bases and J by 9 bases, leaving 21 bases between them. Germline CDR1 reads LNHNV; CDR2 reads YYDKDF (reference sequence). CDR3 length: 16 residues.

The sample holds a few counts of this clone. The V call is TRBV4-1, the J call TRBJ1-2; TRBD1 matches at 8 bases. The germline gives CDR1 MGHRA, CDR2 YSYEKL. This CDR3 has 14 residues. The ends lost 2 bases at V and 8 bases at J; junction bases unmatched: 7. The CDR3 spells CASSQTRTGQGYTF. In DNA, the CDR3 is TGCGCCAGCAGCCAAACCCGGACAGGGCAAGGCTACACCTTC.

The V call is TRBV7-9, the J call TRBJ2-2; D is ambiguous. The V gene's germline CDR1 is SEHNR and CDR2 FQNEAQ (reference sequence). This CDR3 has 15 amino acids. The V end lost 6 bases, the J end lost 1 base, and 12 bases lay between the germline ends. In DNA, the CDR3 is TGTGCCAGCAGTCCTAGATCCGGGAACACCGGGGAGCTGTTTTTT. It yields the protein CASSPRSGNTGELFF.

CDR3 in amino acids: CATSRDPGGLALVSGANVLTF. The CDR3, as DNA: TGTGCCACCAGCAGAGATCCGGGGGGACTAGCGCTAGTCTCTGGGGCCAACGTCCTGACTTTC. The rearrangement joins TRBV15 to TRBJ2-6; 10 positions agree with TRBD2. Germline V gene lookup returns CDR1 LNHNV and CDR2 YYDKDF (reference sequence). The CDR3 has 21 residues. Trimming took 0 bases from V and 0 from J; bases not matched to a gene: 11.